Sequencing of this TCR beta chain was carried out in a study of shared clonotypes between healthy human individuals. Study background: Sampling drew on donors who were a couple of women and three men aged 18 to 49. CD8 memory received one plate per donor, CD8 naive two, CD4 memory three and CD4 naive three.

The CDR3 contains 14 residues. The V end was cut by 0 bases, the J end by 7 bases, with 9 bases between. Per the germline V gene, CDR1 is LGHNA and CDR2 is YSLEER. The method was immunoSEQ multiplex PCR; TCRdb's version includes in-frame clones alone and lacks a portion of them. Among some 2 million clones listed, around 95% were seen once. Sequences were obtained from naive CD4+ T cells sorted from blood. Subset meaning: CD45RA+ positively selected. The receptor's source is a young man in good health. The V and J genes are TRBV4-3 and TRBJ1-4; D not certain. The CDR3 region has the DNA TGCGCCAGCAGCCAAGAGGGTTCCGTTGAAAAACTGTTTTTT. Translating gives CASSQEGSVEKLFF.